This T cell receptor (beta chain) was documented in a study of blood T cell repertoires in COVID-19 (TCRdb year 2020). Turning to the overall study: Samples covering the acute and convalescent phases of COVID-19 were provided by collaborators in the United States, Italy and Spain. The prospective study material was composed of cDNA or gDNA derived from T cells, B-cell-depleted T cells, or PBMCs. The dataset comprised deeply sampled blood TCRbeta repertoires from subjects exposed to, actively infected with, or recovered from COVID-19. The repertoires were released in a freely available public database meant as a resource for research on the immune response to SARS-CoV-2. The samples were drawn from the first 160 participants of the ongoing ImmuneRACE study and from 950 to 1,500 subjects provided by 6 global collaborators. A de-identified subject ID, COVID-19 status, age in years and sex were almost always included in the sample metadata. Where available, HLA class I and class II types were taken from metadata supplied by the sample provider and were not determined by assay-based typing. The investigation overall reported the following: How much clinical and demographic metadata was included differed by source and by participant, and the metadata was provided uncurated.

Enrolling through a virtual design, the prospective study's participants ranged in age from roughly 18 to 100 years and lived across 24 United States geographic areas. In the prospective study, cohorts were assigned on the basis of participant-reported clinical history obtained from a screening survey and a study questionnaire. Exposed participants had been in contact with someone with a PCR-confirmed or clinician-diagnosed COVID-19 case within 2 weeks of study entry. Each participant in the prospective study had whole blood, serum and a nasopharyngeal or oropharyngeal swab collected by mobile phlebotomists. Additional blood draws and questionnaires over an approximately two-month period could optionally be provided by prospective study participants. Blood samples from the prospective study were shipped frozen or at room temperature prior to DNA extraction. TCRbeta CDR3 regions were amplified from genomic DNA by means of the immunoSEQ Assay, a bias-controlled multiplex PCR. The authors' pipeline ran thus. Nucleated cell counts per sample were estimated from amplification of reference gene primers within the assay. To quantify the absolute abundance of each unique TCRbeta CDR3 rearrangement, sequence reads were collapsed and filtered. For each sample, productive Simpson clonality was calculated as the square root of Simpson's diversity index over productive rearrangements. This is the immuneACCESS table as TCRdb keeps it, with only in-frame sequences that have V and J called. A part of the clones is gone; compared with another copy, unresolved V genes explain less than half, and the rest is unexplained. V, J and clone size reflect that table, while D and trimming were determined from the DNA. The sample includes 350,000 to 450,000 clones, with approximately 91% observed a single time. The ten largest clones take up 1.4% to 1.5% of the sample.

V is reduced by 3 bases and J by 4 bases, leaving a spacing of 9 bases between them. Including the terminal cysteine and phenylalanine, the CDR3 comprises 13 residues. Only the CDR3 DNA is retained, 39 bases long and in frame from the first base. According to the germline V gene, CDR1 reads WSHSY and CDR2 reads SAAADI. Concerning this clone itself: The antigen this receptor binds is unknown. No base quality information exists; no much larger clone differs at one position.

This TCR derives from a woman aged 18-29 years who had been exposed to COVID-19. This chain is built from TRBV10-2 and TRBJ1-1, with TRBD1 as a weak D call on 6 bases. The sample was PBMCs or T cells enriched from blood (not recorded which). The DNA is TGCGCCAGCAGTGAAAACAGGGCCACTGAAGCTTTCTTT. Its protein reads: CASSENRATEAFF.